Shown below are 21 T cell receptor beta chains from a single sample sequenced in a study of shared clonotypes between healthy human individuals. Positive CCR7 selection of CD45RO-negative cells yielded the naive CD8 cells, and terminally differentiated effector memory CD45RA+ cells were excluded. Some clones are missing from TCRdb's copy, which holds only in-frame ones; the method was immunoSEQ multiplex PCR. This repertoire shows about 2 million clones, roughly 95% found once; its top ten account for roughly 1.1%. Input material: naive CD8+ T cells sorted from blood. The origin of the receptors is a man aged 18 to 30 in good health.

The CDR3 reads CAWSVGWAGEKLFF. The CDR3 DNA is TGTGCCTGGAGTGTAGGCTGGGCCGGGGAAAAACTGTTTTTT. The chain has TRBV30 and TRBJ1-4; D remains ambiguous. This CDR3 comprises 14 residues. Trimming cost V 0 bases and J 8 bases, with 13 bases left between them. The germline V gene encodes CDR1 GTSNPN and CDR2 SVGIG (reference sequence).

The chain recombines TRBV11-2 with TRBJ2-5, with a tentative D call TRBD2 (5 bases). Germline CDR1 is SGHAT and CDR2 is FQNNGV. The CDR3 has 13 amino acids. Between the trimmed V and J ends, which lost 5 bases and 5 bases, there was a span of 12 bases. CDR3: CASSMGWRETQYF. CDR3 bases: TGTGCCAGCAGCATGGGCTGGAGGGAGACCCAGTACTTC.

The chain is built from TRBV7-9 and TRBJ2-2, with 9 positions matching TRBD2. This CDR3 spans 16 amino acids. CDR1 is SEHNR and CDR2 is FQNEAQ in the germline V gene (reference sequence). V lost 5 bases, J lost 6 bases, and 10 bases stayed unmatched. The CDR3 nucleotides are TGTGCCAGCAGCCCAACGCTGCGGGAGGGCGCCGGGGAGCTGTTTTTT. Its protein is CASSPTLREGAGELFF.

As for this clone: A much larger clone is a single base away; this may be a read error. The CDR3 region is CASSASGRVGEQYF. DNA for the CDR3: TGTGCCAGCAGCGCTAGCGGGAGGGTGGGCGAGCAGTACTTC. V is TRBV9 and J is TRBJ2-7; 12 positions match TRBD2. Losses at the gene ends were 3 bases for V and 6 bases for J; bases not matched to a gene: 4. The CDR3 consists of 14 residues. Germline V gene data show CDR1 as SGDLS and CDR2 as YYNGEE. Based on the CDR3 plus reference TRBV9 and TRBJ2-7, the full variable domain is DSGVTQTPKHLITATGQRVTLRCSPRSGDLSVYWYQQSLDQGLQFLIQYYNGEERAKGNILERFSAQQFPDLHSELNLSSLELGDSALYFCASSASGRVGEQYFGPGTRLTVT.

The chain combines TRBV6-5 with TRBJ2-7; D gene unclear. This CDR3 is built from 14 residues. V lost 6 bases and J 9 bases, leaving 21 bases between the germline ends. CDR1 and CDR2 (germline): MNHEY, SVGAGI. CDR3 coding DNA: TGTGCCAGCAGACCTCAGCCCTACCACGAGTGGCAGTACTTC. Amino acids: CASRPQPYHEWQYF.

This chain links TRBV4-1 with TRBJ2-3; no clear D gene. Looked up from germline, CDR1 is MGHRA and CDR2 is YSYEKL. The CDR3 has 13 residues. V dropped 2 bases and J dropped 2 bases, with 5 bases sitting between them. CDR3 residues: CASSQQYTDTQYF. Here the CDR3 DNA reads TGCGCCAGCAGCCAACAGTACACAGATACGCAGTATTTT.

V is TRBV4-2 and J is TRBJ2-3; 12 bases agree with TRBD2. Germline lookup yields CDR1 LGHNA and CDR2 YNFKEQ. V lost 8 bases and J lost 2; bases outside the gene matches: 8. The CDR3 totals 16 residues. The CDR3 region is CASGELAGGYTDTQYF. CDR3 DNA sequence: TGTGCCAGCGGAGAACTAGCGGGGGGATACACAGATACGCAGTATTTT.

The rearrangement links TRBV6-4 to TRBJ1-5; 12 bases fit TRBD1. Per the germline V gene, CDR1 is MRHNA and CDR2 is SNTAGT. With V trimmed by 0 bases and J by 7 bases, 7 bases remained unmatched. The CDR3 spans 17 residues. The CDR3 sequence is CASSDSGDRGRGQPQHF. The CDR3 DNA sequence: TGTGCCAGCAGTGACTCGGGGGACAGGGGGCGAGGACAGCCCCAGCATTTT.

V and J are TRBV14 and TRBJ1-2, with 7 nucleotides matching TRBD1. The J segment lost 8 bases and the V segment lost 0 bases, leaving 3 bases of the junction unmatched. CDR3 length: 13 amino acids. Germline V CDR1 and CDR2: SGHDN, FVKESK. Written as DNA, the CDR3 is TGTGCCAGCAGCCAAGAAAGGGGACAGGGCTACACCTTC. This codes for CASSQERGQGYTF.

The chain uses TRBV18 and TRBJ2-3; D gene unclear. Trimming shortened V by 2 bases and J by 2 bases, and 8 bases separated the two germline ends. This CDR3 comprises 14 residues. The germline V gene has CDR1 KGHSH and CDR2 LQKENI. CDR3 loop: CASSPTSNTDTQYF. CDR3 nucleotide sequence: TGTGCCAGCTCACCAACATCTAACACAGATACGCAGTATTTT.

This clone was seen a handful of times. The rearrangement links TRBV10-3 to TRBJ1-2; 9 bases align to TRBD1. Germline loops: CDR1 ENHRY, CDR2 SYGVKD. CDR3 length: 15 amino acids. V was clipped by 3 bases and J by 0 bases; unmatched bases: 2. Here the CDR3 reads CAISENRGPNYGYTF. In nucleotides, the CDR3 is TGTGCCATCAGTGAAAACAGGGGGCCTAACTATGGCTACACCTTC.

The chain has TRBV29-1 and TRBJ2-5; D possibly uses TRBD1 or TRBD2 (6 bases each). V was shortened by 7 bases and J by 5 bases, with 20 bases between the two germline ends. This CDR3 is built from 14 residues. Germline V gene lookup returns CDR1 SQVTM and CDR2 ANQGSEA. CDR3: CSAQPRGAGETQYF. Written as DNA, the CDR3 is TGCAGCGCCCAGCCAAGGGGGGCAGGGGAGACCCAGTACTTC.

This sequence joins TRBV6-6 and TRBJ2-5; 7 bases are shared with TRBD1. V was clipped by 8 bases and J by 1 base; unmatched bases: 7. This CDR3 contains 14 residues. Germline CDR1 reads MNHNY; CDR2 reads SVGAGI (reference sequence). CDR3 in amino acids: CASGQTGAQETQYF. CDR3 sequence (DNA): TGTGCCAGCGGGCAAACAGGGGCCCAAGAGACCCAGTACTTC.

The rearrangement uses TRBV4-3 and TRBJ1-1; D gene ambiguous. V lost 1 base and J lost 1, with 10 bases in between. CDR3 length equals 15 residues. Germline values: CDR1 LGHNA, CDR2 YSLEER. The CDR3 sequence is CASSQGPNSNTEAFF. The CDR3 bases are TGCGCCAGCAGCCAAGGGCCTAATTCGAACACTGAAGCTTTCTTT.

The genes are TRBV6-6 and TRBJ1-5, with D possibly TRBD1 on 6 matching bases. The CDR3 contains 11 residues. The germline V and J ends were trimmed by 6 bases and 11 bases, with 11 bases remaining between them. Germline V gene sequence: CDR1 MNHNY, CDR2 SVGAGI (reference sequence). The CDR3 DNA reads TGTGCCAGCAGCCATGGGGACACCCAGCATTTT. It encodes CASSHGDTQHF.

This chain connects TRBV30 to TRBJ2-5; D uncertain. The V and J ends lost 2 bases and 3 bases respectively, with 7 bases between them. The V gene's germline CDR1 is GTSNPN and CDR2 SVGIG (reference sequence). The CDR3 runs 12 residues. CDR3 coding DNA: TGTGCCTGGAGTACGGCAGAAGAGACCCAGTACTTC. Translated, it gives CAWSTAEETQYF. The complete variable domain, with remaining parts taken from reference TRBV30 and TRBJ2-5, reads SQTIHQWPATLVQPVGSPLSLECTVEGTSNPNLYWYRQAAGRGLQLLFYSVGIGQISSEVPQNLSASRPQDRQFILSSKKLLLSDSGFYLCAWSTAEETQYFGPGTRLLVL.

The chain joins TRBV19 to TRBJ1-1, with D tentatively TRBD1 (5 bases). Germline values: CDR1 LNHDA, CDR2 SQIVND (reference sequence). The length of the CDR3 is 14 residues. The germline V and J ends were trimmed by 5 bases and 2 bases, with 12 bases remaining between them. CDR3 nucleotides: TGTGCCAGTAGTTTCCGGGACGTAAACACTGAAGCTTTCTTT. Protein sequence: CASSFRDVNTEAFF.

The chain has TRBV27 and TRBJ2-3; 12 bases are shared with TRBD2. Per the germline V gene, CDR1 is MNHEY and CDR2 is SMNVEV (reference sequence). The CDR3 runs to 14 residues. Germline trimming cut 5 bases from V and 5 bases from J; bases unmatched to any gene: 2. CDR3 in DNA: TGTGCCAGCAGTGTACTAGCGGGGGGAGATACGCAGTATTTT. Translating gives CASSVLAGGDTQYF.

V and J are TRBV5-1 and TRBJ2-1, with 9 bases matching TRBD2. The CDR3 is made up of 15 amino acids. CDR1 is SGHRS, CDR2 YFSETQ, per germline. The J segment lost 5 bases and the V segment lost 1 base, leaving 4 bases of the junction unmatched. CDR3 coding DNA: TGCGCCAGCAGCTTGCGTAGCGGGGGTCACAATGAGCAGTTCTTC. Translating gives CASSLRSGGHNEQFF.

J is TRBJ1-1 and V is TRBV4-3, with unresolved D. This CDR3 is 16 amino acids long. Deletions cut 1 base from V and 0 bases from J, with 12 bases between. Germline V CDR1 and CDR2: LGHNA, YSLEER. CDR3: CASSQALEGMNTEAFF. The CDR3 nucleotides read TGCGCCAGCAGCCAAGCTCTCGAAGGTATGAACACTGAAGCTTTCTTT.

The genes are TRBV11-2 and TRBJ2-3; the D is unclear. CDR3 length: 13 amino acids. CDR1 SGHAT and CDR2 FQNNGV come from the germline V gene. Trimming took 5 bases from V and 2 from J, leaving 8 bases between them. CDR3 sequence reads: CASSGPYTDTQYF. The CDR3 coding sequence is TGTGCCAGCAGCGGACCCTACACAGATACGCAGTATTTT.